This T cell receptor (beta chain) was sequenced in a study of vaccination and CD4 T cells after COVID-19. Study-level results: Convalescent patients gained a median approximately 90% of their reactive clones only post-vaccination. Vaccine-specific clones in convalescent patients were spike mono-reactive in 304 of 307 cases.

Indicated treatment: roughly 10-day PBMC culture with coronavirus spike peptide pools or control peptides (ViraFEST assay). This clonotype was seen only once. The antigen is not known. The Oncomine TCR Beta short-read assay generated sequence data from the DNA of cultured CD4+ T cells. TCRdb recomputed calls from the PCR reads with MiXCR, one row per CDR3 protein. The data contain around 14,000 distinct CDR3 sequences, roughly a third of them singletons. CDR1 KGHDR and CDR2 SFDVKD come from the germline V gene. The V segment lost 9 bases and the J segment 7 bases; nucleotides outside the gene matches: 14. This CDR3 spans 16 amino acids.

The sequenced material came from cultured CD4+ T cells from blood. This chain joins TRBV24-1 and TRBJ2-5, with 12 nucleotides matching TRBD2. The sequence was obtained from a human donor with COVID-19. The CDR3 loop is CATRNRLAGAFGTQYF. The CDR3 bases are TGTGCCACCCGGAATAGACTAGCGGGGGCCTTCGGGACCCAGTACTTC.